Shown below are 11 T cell receptor beta chains from a single sample sequenced in a study of blood T cell repertoires in COVID-19. Profiled with immunoSEQ multiplex PCR; TCRdb holds only in-frame clones, not every one. Of about 240,000 clones in the sample, 75% to 85% are singletons; the top ten hold around 11%. Sequencing was performed on peripheral blood. These receptors were taken from a woman in her fifties or sixties with active or convalescent COVID-19.

V is TRBV13 and J is TRBJ2-7; TRBD1 is a possible D gene (5 bases). The CDR3 has 15 residues. Germline V gene data show CDR1 as PRHDT and CDR2 as FYEKMQ (reference sequence). V gave up 1 base and J gave up 0 bases, with 10 bases separating them. CDR3 nucleotides: TGTGCCAGCAGCTTAGTGCAGGGAAACTCCTACGAGCAGTACTTC. Protein: CASSLVQGNSYEQYF.

The gene calls are TRBV27 and TRBJ2-3; 9 positions match TRBD2. The CDR3 sequence is 19 residues long. Looked up from germline, CDR1 is MNHEY and CDR2 is SMNVEV (reference sequence). With 6 bases clipped from V and 3 bases from J, the junction kept 19 bases outside the gene matches. CDR3 amino acids: CASSLRLGGGGGATDTQYF. CDR3 nucleotide sequence: TGTGCCAGCAGCCTTCGCCTTGGGGGTGGCGGGGGGGCGACAGATACGCAGTATTTT.

Points on this clone: The junction and the germline gene differ at one end; a read error may be behind it. This chain joins TRBV7-2 and TRBJ2-1; possibly TRBD2 for D (8 bases). In germline, CDR1 is SGHTA, CDR2 FQGNSA. This CDR3 has 16 amino acids. CDR3: CAGSPPRGVTGNEQFF. CDR3 in DNA: TGTGCCGGCAGCCCGCCGCGGGGGGTGACAGGGAATGAGCAGTTCTTC. The full variable domain, with the rest looked up from reference TRBV7-2 and TRBJ2-1, is GAGVSQSPSNKVTEKGKDVELRCDPISGHTALYWYRQSLGQGLEFLIYFQGNSAPDKSGLPSDRFSAERTGGSVSTLTIQRTQQEDSAVYLCAGSPPRGVTGNEQFFGPGTRLTVL.

This clone was observed a few times. The chain has TRBV6-5 and TRBJ2-5; 9 bases are shared with TRBD1. With 10 bases clipped from V and 5 bases from J, the junction kept 8 bases outside the gene matches. The CDR3 is 13 residues long. CDR1 is MNHEY, CDR2 SVGAGI, per germline. The CDR3 DNA sequence: TGTGCCACAGAACAGGGGGCGCGGGAGACCCAGTACTTC. This codes for CATEQGARETQYF.

Only one count was recorded for this clone. The V gene is TRBV5-1, the J gene TRBJ1-3; 8 bases are a match to TRBD1. J was trimmed by 5 bases and V by 4 bases; bases with no gene match: 5. Germline V gene data show CDR1 as SGHRS and CDR2 as YFSETQ. The CDR3 runs 14 residues. The CDR3 DNA follows: TGCGCCAGCAGCACGGGGGACAGGAGAAACACCATATATTTT. It yields the protein CASSTGDRRNTIYF.

V usage is TRBV10-3 and J usage is TRBJ1-3, with D hard to call. In germline, CDR1 is ENHRY, CDR2 SYGVKD. The CDR3 is 16 amino acids. Deletions cut 3 bases from V and 3 bases from J, with 15 bases between. This CDR3 reads CAISDPVGSFGNTIYF. The CDR3 DNA reads TGTGCCATCAGTGACCCCGTGGGGAGCTTTGGAAACACCATATATTTT.

The V call is TRBV27, the J call TRBJ1-2; D might be TRBD1 (5 bases). The CDR3 extends over 16 amino acids. V lost 6 bases to trimming and J lost 4 bases, with 21 bases between them. Germline V lookup: CDR1 MNHEY, CDR2 SMNVEV (reference sequence). In nucleotides, the CDR3 is TGTGCCAGCAGCCTTCGTGGGGTAGGGGCGCCCTATGGCTACACCTTC. The encoded protein is CASSLRGVGAPYGYTF.

The V call is TRBV7-9, the J call TRBJ1-2; D is ambiguous. This CDR3 region has 15 residues. Germline CDR1 SEHNR, CDR2 FQNEAQ (reference sequence). V gave up 1 base and J gave up 4 bases, with 13 bases separating them. The CDR3 DNA reads as TGTGCCAGCAGCTTAGAGTTCGCAGGATCCTATGGCTACACCTTC. This codes for CASSLEFAGSYGYTF.

The chain combines TRBV2 with TRBJ1-5, with 7 bases matching TRBD1. CDR1 and CDR2 from the germline V gene are SNHLY and FYNNEI. The CDR3 sequence is 15 residues long. The ends lost 3 bases at V and 4 bases at J; junction bases unmatched: 6. The CDR3 nucleotides are TGTGCCAGCAGTGAGGCAGGGGGGCAGAATCAGCCCCAGCATTTT. Its translation: CASSEAGGQNQPQHF.

J is TRBJ2-1 and V is TRBV7-9; 7 bases are shared with TRBD1. After removal of 1 base from V and 4 bases from J, the junction contained 4 bases not matched to a gene. CDR3 length: 15 amino acids. In germline, CDR1 is SEHNR, CDR2 FQNEAQ (reference sequence). The CDR3 spells CASSLGSGQYNEQFF. The CDR3 DNA reads as TGTGCCAGCAGCTTAGGGTCGGGACAGTACAATGAGCAGTTCTTC.

This chain links TRBV6-5 with TRBJ1-5; 10 nucleotides match TRBD1. V dropped 6 bases and J dropped 6; count of bases not matched to a gene: 5. CDR1 MNHEY and CDR2 SVGAGI come from the germline V gene. The CDR3 is made up of 14 amino acids. The CDR3 bases are TGTGCCAGCAGAGAGACAGGGGGCCCTCAGCCCCAGCATTTT. Translating gives CASRETGGPQPQHF.